This is a list of T cell receptor beta chains from one sample in a study of blood T cell repertoires in COVID-19. This table comes from immunoSEQ multiplex PCR, and its TCRdb copy is limited to in-frame clones, with some not included. The sample shows roughly 80,000 clones, under 85% of them seen only once. Sequenced input: peripheral blood. The receptors stem from a woman older than 75 with acute or convalescent COVID-19. The CDR3 runs from the conserved cysteine through the conserved F or W. D genes are given only for firm matches. The size field is filled for only some rows; it gives once, few, many or a size class.

DNA: TGTGCCAGCAGCCCATCTGGGGCCAACGTCCTGACTTTC; CDR3: CASSPSGANVLTF; D: -; length: 13; size: -; J: TRBJ2-6; V: TRBV25-1
DNA: TGTGCCAGCTCACCACCGGGACAGGGGGCTTACGAGCAGTACTTC; CDR3: CASSPPGQGAYEQYF; D: TRBD1; length: 15; size: -; J: TRBJ2-7; V: TRBV18
DNA: TGTGCCAGCTCACCAACGCGGGAAGCTAACTATGGCTACACCTTC; CDR3: CASSPTREANYGYTF; D: -; length: 15; size: few; J: TRBJ1-2; V: TRBV18
DNA: TGTGCCAGCAGCCAAGGACAGTTGAACACTGAAGCTTTCTTT; CDR3: CASSQGQLNTEAFF; D: -; length: 14; size: -; J: TRBJ1-1; V: TRBV3-1/TRBV3-2
DNA: TGTGCCAGCTCACCTGGACTGGTATCCTACGAGCAGTACTTC; CDR3: CASSPGLVSYEQYF; D: -; length: 14; size: -; J: TRBJ2-7; V: TRBV18
DNA: TGTGCCAGCGAGCCCACGGGGAATGAGCAGTTCTTC; CDR3: CASEPTGNEQFF; D: -; length: 12; size: -; J: TRBJ2-1; V: TRBV2
DNA: TGTGCCAGCAGCTTAGTACAGGGGGGGTACGAGCAGTACTTC; CDR3: CASSLVQGGYEQYF; D: -; length: 14; size: -; J: TRBJ2-7; V: TRBV7-2
DNA: TGTGCCACCGCCAGGGGCGAAAGCTCCTACAATGAGCAGTTCTTC; CDR3: CATARGESSYNEQFF; D: -; length: 15; size: -; J: TRBJ2-1; V: TRBV15
DNA: TGTGCCAGTAGTATATCAGGGGGCGATGGCTACACCTTC; CDR3: CASSISGGDGYTF; D: TRBD1; length: 13; size: -; J: TRBJ1-2; V: TRBV19
DNA: TGTGCCAGCAGACGAGACAGGGGGGAGAACACCATATATTTT; CDR3: CASRRDRGENTIYF; D: TRBD1; length: 14; size: -; J: TRBJ1-3; V: TRBV28
DNA: TGTGCCAGCTCCCCCGGACAGGGAGGATACAATGAGCAGTTCTTC; CDR3: CASSPGQGGYNEQFF; D: TRBD1; length: 15; size: once; J: TRBJ2-1; V: TRBV18
DNA: TGCAGCATGTCTGGGACTAGCGGTCAAGAGACCCAGTACTTC; CDR3: CSMSGTSGQETQYF; D: TRBD2; length: 14; size: -; J: TRBJ2-5; V: TRBV29-1
DNA: TGTGCCAGCAGTTTAAGACCCCCCGCGGTCTCCTACAATGAGCAGTTCTTC; CDR3: CASSLRPPAVSYNEQFF; D: -; length: 17; size: -; J: TRBJ2-1; V: TRBV27
DNA: TGTGCCAGCAGCTTTCGTAGCGGGAGGGGGGAGACCCAGTACTTC; CDR3: CASSFRSGRGETQYF; D: TRBD2; length: 15; size: few; J: TRBJ2-5; V: TRBV7-9
DNA: TGTGCCAGCAGTCATCAGGGACAGCGGGATGAAAAACTGTTTTTT; CDR3: CASSHQGQRDEKLFF; D: TRBD1; length: 15; size: -; J: TRBJ1-4; V: TRBV6-6
DNA: TGTGCCAGCAGCTCGCATCAGGGCAGCACAGATACGCAGTATTTT; CDR3: CASSSHQGSTDTQYF; D: -; length: 15; size: -; J: TRBJ2-3; V: TRBV7-2
DNA: TGTGCCAGCAGCCGGGCTAGCACCTACCAAGAGACCCAGTACTTC; CDR3: CASSRASTYQETQYF; D: -; length: 15; size: -; J: TRBJ2-5; V: TRBV3-1/TRBV3-2
DNA: TGTGCCAGCAGCCTAATCGGAGGGAGCTCTGGAAACACCATATATTTT; CDR3: CASSLIGGSSGNTIYF; D: -; length: 16; size: -; J: TRBJ1-3; V: TRBV7-2
DNA: TGTGCCAGCAGCCCAGTTGGACAGGGCAATCAGCCCCAGCATTTT; CDR3: CASSPVGQGNQPQHF; D: TRBD1; length: 15; size: few; J: TRBJ1-5; V: TRBV6-5
DNA: TGTGCCAGCACGCCAATCTCGGCTAGCGGGTTGTACGAGCAGTACTTC; CDR3: CASTPISASGLYEQYF; D: TRBD2; length: 16; size: -; J: TRBJ2-7; V: TRBV27
DNA: TGTGCCAGCAGCTTGGGGCCGATCTACGAGCAGTACTTC; CDR3: CASSLGPIYEQYF; D: -; length: 13; size: -; J: TRBJ2-7; V: TRBV5-4
DNA: TGTGCCATCAGTGAGTCGTCCGGAGGTGGCCCCCAGCATTTT; CDR3: CAISESSGGGPQHF; D: -; length: 14; size: once; J: TRBJ1-5; V: TRBV10-3
DNA: TGTGCCAGCAGCGTAGGGACTAGCAGGAACACAGATACGCAGTATTTT; CDR3: CASSVGTSRNTDTQYF; D: TRBD2; length: 16; size: -; J: TRBJ2-3; V: TRBV9
DNA: TGTGCCAGCAGCCGAGACTCGTATCAGCCCCAGCATTTT; CDR3: CASSRDSYQPQHF; D: -; length: 13; size: -; J: TRBJ1-5; V: TRBV12-3/TRBV12-4
DNA: TGTGCCAGCAGCCTCCCGGGGGGCGGAGAGACCCAGTACTTC; CDR3: CASSLPGGGETQYF; D: -; length: 14; size: many; J: TRBJ2-5; V: TRBV7-9
DNA: TGTGCCAGCAGCTTTCTCTACGAGCAGTACTTC; CDR3: CASSFLYEQYF; D: -; length: 11; size: -; J: TRBJ2-7; V: TRBV5-8
DNA: TGTGCCAGCAGCCTGATACAGGGGCCTGGCTACACCTTC; CDR3: CASSLIQGPGYTF; D: TRBD1; length: 13; size: -; J: TRBJ1-2; V: TRBV2
DNA: TGTGCCAGCAGTAGAACAGGGGAGTATGGCTACACCTTC; CDR3: CASSRTGEYGYTF; D: TRBD1; length: 13; size: -; J: TRBJ1-2; V: TRBV6-6
DNA: TGTGCCAGCAGTCTCAATAGATCCCCCATATATTTT; CDR3: CASSLNRSPIYF; D: -; length: 12; size: -; J: TRBJ1-3; V: TRBV2
DNA: TGTGCCAGCTCACCACGACAGGGGGCCAGGTCCCAGCATTTT; CDR3: CASSPRQGARSQHF; D: TRBD1; length: 14; size: -; J: TRBJ1-5; V: TRBV18
DNA: TGTGCCACCAGCAGAGTACTAGCGGGAGGAGCCTACAATGAGCAGTTCTTC; CDR3: CATSRVLAGGAYNEQFF; D: TRBD2; length: 17; size: -; J: TRBJ2-1; V: TRBV15
DNA: TGCGCCAGCAGCTTGGGGCCGGACAGTTTTATGAACACTGAAGCTTTCTTT; CDR3: CASSLGPDSFMNTEAFF; D: -; length: 17; size: -; J: TRBJ1-1; V: TRBV5-1
DNA: TGTGCCTGGAACCTCGGTACAGATACGCAGTATTTT; CDR3: CAWNLGTDTQYF; D: -; length: 12; size: -; J: TRBJ2-3; V: TRBV30
DNA: TGTGCCAGCAGTCGACTTGGAGAGACCCAGTACTTC; CDR3: CASSRLGETQYF; D: -; length: 12; size: -; J: TRBJ2-5; V: TRBV6-2/TRBV6-3
DNA: TGTGCCAGCAATAGGGCTAGCAAGGATACGCAGTATTTT; CDR3: CASNRASKDTQYF; D: -; length: 13; size: few; J: TRBJ2-3; V: TRBV2
DNA: TGTGCCAGCAGTTCTAGGGGTCTGGGAAACACCATATATTTT; CDR3: CASSSRGLGNTIYF; D: -; length: 14; size: -; J: TRBJ1-3; V: TRBV6-1
DNA: TGTGCCAGCAGACCGGGACTAGCGGGACCTAGCACAGATACGCAGTATTTT; CDR3: CASRPGLAGPSTDTQYF; D: TRBD2; length: 17; size: once; J: TRBJ2-3; V: TRBV27
DNA: TGTGCCAGCAGTTACCGGGGAACAGATACGCAGTATTTT; CDR3: CASSYRGTDTQYF; D: -; length: 13; size: -; J: TRBJ2-3; V: TRBV6-2/TRBV6-3
DNA: TGTGCCAGCAGTTTATGGGGACAGGGGGATGAAAAACTGTTTTTT; CDR3: CASSLWGQGDEKLFF; D: TRBD1; length: 15; size: -; J: TRBJ1-4; V: TRBV27